This entry lists 13 T cell receptor beta chains sequenced from one sample in a study of shared clonotypes between healthy human individuals. Measured with immunoSEQ multiplex PCR; TCRdb has only the in-frame clones, and not every one. The table records some 900,000 clones, over 75% of them present only once. Material for sequencing was memory CD4+ T cells sorted from blood. Specified subset: CD45RA-negative fraction. The source of these receptors is a man younger than 30 in good health.

The V call is TRBV5-1, the J call TRBJ2-2, with 9 positions matching TRBD2. Germline V lookup: CDR1 SGHRS, CDR2 YFSETQ. There are 17 residues in the CDR3. V was pared by 2 bases and J by 0 bases, with 5 bases of the junction left unmatched. CDR3 sequence reads: CASSFLAGPSNTGELFF. DNA of the CDR3: TGCGCCAGCAGCTTCCTAGCGGGGCCTTCGAACACCGGGGAGCTGTTTTTT. The full variable domain, its missing parts supplied by reference TRBV5-1 and TRBJ2-2, is KAGVTQTPRYLIKTRGQQVTLSCSPISGHRSVSWYQQTPGQGLQFLFEYFSETQRNKGNFPGRFSGRQFSNSRSEMNVSTLELGDSALYLCASSFLAGPSNTGELFFGEGSRLTVL.

This chain joins TRBV5-1 and TRBJ2-3; tentative D call: TRBD2 (7 bases). The CDR3 contains 15 residues. V gave up 4 bases and J gave up 4 bases, with 16 bases separating them. The germline gives CDR1 SGHRS, CDR2 YFSETQ. DNA of the CDR3: TGCGCCAGCAGCCTCAGTGGGGGGGCCCCAGATACGCAGTATTTT. Encoded protein: CASSLSGGAPDTQYF.

Comments on this clone: The same CDR3 can be traced to other DNA sequences in this sample. J is TRBJ2-1 and V is TRBV7-2, with a tentative D call TRBD1 (5 bases). This CDR3 has 12 amino acids. The germline CDR1 and CDR2 sequences are SGHTA and FQGNSA. V was trimmed by 1 base and J by 9 bases, leaving 7 bases between them. The CDR3 region has the DNA TGTGCCAGCAGCTTAGGAAGGGGTGAGCAGTTCTTC. The encoded protein is CASSLGRGEQFF.

The V call is TRBV30, the J call TRBJ2-1; D may be TRBD2 (6 bases). This CDR3 has 13 residues. From germline, CDR1 is GTSNPN and CDR2 SVGIG (reference sequence). V dropped 3 bases and J dropped 10 bases, with 16 bases sitting between them. CDR3 DNA sequence: TGTGCCTGGAGCCCTAGTCGCGGGACCGAGCAGTTCTTC. Amino acid sequence: CAWSPSRGTEQFF.

This clone was detected only a few times. The sample has other DNA sequences that encode this CDR3 too. The chain joins TRBV5-1 to TRBJ1-4, with D tentatively TRBD1 (6 bases). The CDR3 sequence is 15 residues long. Germline lookup yields CDR1 SGHRS and CDR2 YFSETQ. The ends were cut back, 1 base at V and 5 bases at J, with 12 bases in the middle. The CDR3 DNA is TGCGCCAGCAGCTTGTCTCAGGGGTCAAATGAAAAACTGTTTTTT. Translated: CASSLSQGSNEKLFF.

The chain carries TRBV4-1 and TRBJ2-1, with 8 bases identical to TRBD1. The V gene end was trimmed by 4 bases and the J gene end by 8 bases; junction bases not matched to a gene: 7. The germline CDR1 and CDR2 sequences are MGHRA and YSYEKL. This CDR3 spans 14 amino acids. The CDR3, as DNA: TGCGCCAGCAGCCGTGACAGGGGTCGCGATGAGCAGTTCTTC. It specifies CASSRDRGRDEQFF.

This clone was seen once. This chain links TRBV7-9 with TRBJ2-1, with D possibly being TRBD1 (7 bases). Germline CDR1 SEHNR, CDR2 FQNEAQ (reference sequence). The V end lost 5 bases, the J end lost 12 bases, and 17 bases lay between the germline ends. The CDR3 is 13 amino acids. The CDR3 protein is CASSRTGLGGQFF. CDR3 in DNA: TGTGCCAGCAGCAGGACAGGCCTGGGAGGGCAGTTCTTC.

The gene calls are TRBV10-1 and TRBJ1-6, with a tentative D call TRBD1 (5 bases). The CDR3 consists of 12 residues. Germline lookup yields CDR1 WNHNN and CDR2 SYGVQD (reference sequence). Trimming pared 5 bases from V and 10 bases from J, leaving 9 bases between. The CDR3 region is CASSMEGSPLHF. CDR3 bases: TGCGCCAGCAGTATGGAGGGGTCACCCCTCCACTTT.

Comment on this clone: Other DNA sequences in this sample translate to the same CDR3. The V call is TRBV7-2, the J call TRBJ2-1, with D hard to call. V was clipped by 2 bases and J by 3 bases, with 11 bases between them. Germline V gene data show CDR1 as SGHTA and CDR2 as FQGNSA. The CDR3 spans 15 residues. The CDR3 is CASSLSAGNYNEQFF. As DNA, the CDR3 is TGTGCCAGCAGCTTATCTGCCGGAAACTACAATGAGCAGTTCTTC.

In this sample, this clone turned up a few times. The sample holds other DNA sequences that translate to the same CDR3. The chain joins TRBV18 to TRBJ2-1; no definite D call. CDR3 length: 12 residues. Trimming removed 3 bases from V and 5 bases from J, with 5 bases in between. Germline V gene data show CDR1 as KGHSH and CDR2 as LQKENI. The CDR3 loop is CASSPTNNEQFF. The CDR3 coding sequence is TGTGCCAGCTCACCCACGAACAATGAGCAGTTCTTC.

This clone was picked up a small number of times. The V gene is TRBV5-1, the J gene TRBJ1-1; D is ambiguous. The CDR3 consists of 15 residues. V was trimmed by 0 bases and J by 0 bases, leaving 9 bases between them. Germline V gives CDR1 SGHRS, CDR2 YFSETQ. CDR3 DNA sequence: TGCGCCAGCAGCTTGGGGGCAGATGTGAACACTGAAGCTTTCTTT. The encoded protein is CASSLGADVNTEAFF.

V and J are TRBV28 and TRBJ2-7, with a tentative D call TRBD1 (6 bases). This CDR3 is built from 13 residues. Germline CDR1 MDHEN, CDR2 SYDVKM. Trimming took off 5 bases at V and 2 bases at J, with 10 bases between the two ends. CDR3 nucleotide sequence: TGTGCCAGCAGTGTACAGGGTGCCTACGAGCAGTACTTC. This translates into CASSVQGAYEQYF.

CDR3 sequence (DNA): TGTGCCAGCAGACAGCAATACAATGAGCAGTTCTTC. Translation: CASRQQYNEQFF. The chain couples TRBV2 to TRBJ2-1; D uncertain. Trimming removed 6 bases at V and 4 bases at J, with 7 bases between. The CDR3 is 12 amino acids. From germline, CDR1 is SNHLY and CDR2 FYNNEI.